These T cell receptor beta chains were read from a single sample in a study of blood T cell repertoires in COVID-19. Assay: immunoSEQ multiplex PCR; the TCRdb copy retains only in-frame clones and omits some. The profile covers under 400,000 clones, with 86% appearing a single time and roughly 4% taken by the ten largest. The source material was PBMCs or T cells enriched from blood (not recorded which). The receptors come from a woman between 35 and 50 years old with acute COVID-19. CDR3s leave out the opening cysteine and the closing phenylalanine or tryptophan. Rows give clone size only sometimes, using once, few, many, or a class for an expanded clone.

V: TRBV5-1
size: -
J: TRBJ2-3
CDR3: ASSLGTGGTTDTQY

V: TRBV28
size: -
J: TRBJ1-6
CDR3: ASSFYWGESSPLH

V: TRBV12-5
size: -
J: TRBJ1-1
CDR3: ASGLVQGALTTEAF

V: TRBV24-1
size: -
J: TRBJ1-3
CDR3: ATSDQTQTGNTIY

V: TRBV28
size: -
J: TRBJ2-3
CDR3: ASSLGLAGVDTQY

V: TRBV15
size: -
J: TRBJ2-1
CDR3: ATSETGKNNEQF

V: TRBV4-2
size: -
J: TRBJ2-1
CDR3: ASSHGGAGENEQF

V: TRBV3-1/TRBV3-2
size: -
J: TRBJ1-1
CDR3: ASSQISRGSLNTEAF

V: TRBV7-7
size: -
J: TRBJ2-2
CDR3: ASSLGWTQGTGELF

V: TRBV18
size: -
J: TRBJ2-7
CDR3: ASSPRGQGVDEQY

V: TRBV27
size: once
J: TRBJ2-7
CDR3: ARATSGSFPSPCEQY

V: TRBV19
size: few
J: TRBJ1-1
CDR3: ASSIGGDSEAF

V: TRBV5-1
size: -
J: TRBJ2-5
CDR3: ASSTGTSGGLQETQY

V: TRBV24-1
size: -
J: TRBJ2-1
CDR3: ATSDTPGVVGRPSYNEQF

V: TRBV28
size: -
J: TRBJ2-3
CDR3: ASSSPGTSLTDTQY

V: TRBV5-6
size: few
J: TRBJ2-1
CDR3: ASSLDIPTYNEQF

V: TRBV27
size: -
J: TRBJ2-7
CDR3: ASRATGAWEQY

V: TRBV5-1
size: -
J: TRBJ1-1
CDR3: ASSLPGGAEAF

V: TRBV28
size: -
J: TRBJ2-4
CDR3: ASSFREPETKNIQY

V: TRBV5-6
size: few
J: TRBJ1-6
CDR3: ASSLDKGASYNSPLH

V: TRBV6-5
size: -
J: TRBJ1-4
CDR3: ASRPQGYGNEKLF

V: TRBV7-8
size: -
J: TRBJ1-2
CDR3: ASSADGNYGYT

V: TRBV19
size: few
J: TRBJ1-5
CDR3: ASNYWKGNQPQH

V: TRBV11-3
size: -
J: TRBJ2-5
CDR3: ASSFARQGAETQY

V: TRBV5-1
size: -
J: TRBJ1-2
CDR3: ASSLEGANGYT

V: TRBV3-1/TRBV3-2
size: -
J: TRBJ1-2
CDR3: ASSQETVGYT

V: TRBV7-6
size: few
J: TRBJ2-2
CDR3: ASSLMASGGFAGELF

V: TRBV10-3
size: once
J: TRBJ2-7
CDR3: AISPGQASYEQY

V: TRBV10-1
size: few
J: TRBJ2-2
CDR3: ASNKAGKGETGELF

V: TRBV3-1/TRBV3-2
size: once
J: TRBJ2-3
CDR3: ASSPLLSSGSTDTQY

V: TRBV5-6
size: once
J: TRBJ1-1
CDR3: ASSPGVGTVALDWAF

V: TRBV19
size: -
J: TRBJ2-1
CDR3: ASSIRRGWAYNEQF

V: TRBV10-3
size: -
J: TRBJ1-2
CDR3: AISERQGYGYT

V: TRBV6-2/TRBV6-3
size: -
J: TRBJ1-2
CDR3: ASSYSGRSVRGSYGYT

V: TRBV15
size: -
J: TRBJ2-5
CDR3: ATSSGGKETQY

V: TRBV5-1
size: -
J: TRBJ2-7
CDR3: ASSFTVSYEQY

V: TRBV16
size: -
J: TRBJ1-4
CDR3: ASSQILATEGQSRGKLF

V: TRBV6-2/TRBV6-3
size: -
J: TRBJ2-7
CDR3: ASSYDSLTAYEQY

V: TRBV7-9
size: -
J: TRBJ1-5
CDR3: ASSSQGLSNQPQH

V: TRBV12-3/TRBV12-4
size: -
J: TRBJ1-1
CDR3: ASSLDSYTEAF

V: TRBV3-1/TRBV3-2
size: -
J: TRBJ2-7
CDR3: ASSQETGQGYEQY

V: TRBV3-1/TRBV3-2
size: -
J: TRBJ2-1
CDR3: ASSQRGGDNEQF

V: TRBV10-3
size: -
J: TRBJ1-4
CDR3: AISTGTGGSGTNEKLF

V: TRBV6-5
size: -
J: TRBJ1-6
CDR3: ASKRVEGSPLH

V: TRBV7-3
size: once
J: TRBJ1-5
CDR3: ASSLISWDKLNQPQH

V: TRBV9
size: -
J: TRBJ1-2
CDR3: ASSRDYGYT

V: TRBV6-2/TRBV6-3
size: -
J: TRBJ1-2
CDR3: ASSYSYQTTGSYGYT

V: TRBV7-2
size: -
J: TRBJ2-3
CDR3: ASSLLLDTQY

V: TRBV5-8
size: -
J: TRBJ2-7
CDR3: ASSYGQGPYEQY